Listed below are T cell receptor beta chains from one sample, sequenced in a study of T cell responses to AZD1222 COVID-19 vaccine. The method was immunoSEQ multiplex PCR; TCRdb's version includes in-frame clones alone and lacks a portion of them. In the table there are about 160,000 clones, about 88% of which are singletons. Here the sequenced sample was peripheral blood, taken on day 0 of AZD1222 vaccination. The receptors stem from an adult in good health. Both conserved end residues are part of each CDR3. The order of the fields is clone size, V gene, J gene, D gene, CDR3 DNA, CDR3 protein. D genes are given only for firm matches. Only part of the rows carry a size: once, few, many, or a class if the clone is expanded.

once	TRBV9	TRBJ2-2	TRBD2	TGTGCCAGCAGCGTTACAGCGGGAGGGGACACCGGGGAGCTGTTTTTT	CASSVTAGGDTGELFF
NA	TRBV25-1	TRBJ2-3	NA	TGTGCCAGCAGTGAATACGGGACAAGTAACACAGATACGCAGTATTTT	CASSEYGTSNTDTQYF
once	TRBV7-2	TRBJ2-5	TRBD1	TGTGCCAGCAGCGGGGACAGGGGGGGAGAGACCCAGTACTTC	CASSGDRGGETQYF
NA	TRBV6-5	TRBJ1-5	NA	TGTGCCAGCAGTTACTCGGCGGGTAATCAGCCCCAGCATTTT	CASSYSAGNQPQHF
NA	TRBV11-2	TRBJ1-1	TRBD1	TGTGCCAGCAGCTCCCACCTACTGACAGGGTCGGCCACTGAAGCTTTCTTT	CASSSHLLTGSATEAFF
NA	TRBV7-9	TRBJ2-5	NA	TGTGCCAGCAGCTTGGGCGGGCTGCAGGCCCAGTACTTC	CASSLGGLQAQYF
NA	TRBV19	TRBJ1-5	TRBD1	TGTGCCACCGCCCCGGGACAGGTTAGCAATCAGCCCCAGCATTTT	CATAPGQVSNQPQHF
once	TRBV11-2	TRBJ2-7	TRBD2	TGTGCCAGCAGCTTACAAGCGGGAGCCTACTACGAGCAGTACTTC	CASSLQAGAYYEQYF
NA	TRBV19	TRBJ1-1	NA	TGTGCCAGTAGTTTCCTAGACACTGAAGCTTTCTTT	CASSFLDTEAFF
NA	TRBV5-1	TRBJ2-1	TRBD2	TGCGCCAGCAGCCATAGGGGAGGTAGCGGGAGCTACAATGAGCAGTTCTTC	CASSHRGGSGSYNEQFF
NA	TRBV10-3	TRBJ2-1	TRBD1	TGTGCCATCAGATCCGGGACAGGGTCTAACAATGAGCAGTTCTTC	CAIRSGTGSNNEQFF
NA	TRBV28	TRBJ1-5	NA	TGTGCCAGCAGTTTAGGCGGCCGTTTAAGTAGACCCCAGCATTTT	CASSLGGRLSRPQHF
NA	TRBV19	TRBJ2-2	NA	TGTGCCAGTATTCCAGGAACCGTTCTAACCGGGGAGCTGTTTTTT	CASIPGTVLTGELFF
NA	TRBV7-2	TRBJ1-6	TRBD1	TGTGCCAGCAGCTCGTCGGGACAGGGGAGCTCACCCCTCCACTTT	CASSSSGQGSSPLHF
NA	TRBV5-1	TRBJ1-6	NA	TGCGCCAGCAGCTTGCCCGCGGGGAATTCACCCCTCCACTTT	CASSLPAGNSPLHF
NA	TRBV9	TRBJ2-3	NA	TGTGCCAGCAGCGCCAAGGCCTTGGGAGATACGCAGTATTTT	CASSAKALGDTQYF
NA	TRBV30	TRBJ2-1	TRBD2	TGTGCCTGGAGTGGGGGGTTAGCGGGAAAAGGCAATGAGCAGTTCTTC	CAWSGGLAGKGNEQFF
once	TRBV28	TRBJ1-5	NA	TGTGCCAGCAGTTCACTTCGCGCCCGACCCCAGGGCGAGCCCCAGCATTTT	CASSSLRARPQGEPQHF
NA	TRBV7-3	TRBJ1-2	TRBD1	TGTGCCAGCAGCTTATCCGGACAGGGGGCCTACGGCTACACCTTC	CASSLSGQGAYGYTF
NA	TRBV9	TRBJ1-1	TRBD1	TGTGCCAGCAGCGAACTCGGGACAGGGGCGGCTTTCTTT	CASSELGTGAAFF
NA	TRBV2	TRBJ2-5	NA	TGTGCCAGCAGTGCGACCCGGACGTATGGGACCCAGTACTTC	CASSATRTYGTQYF
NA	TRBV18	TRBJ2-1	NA	TGTGCCAGCTCGTACGGACAGTACAATGAGCAGTTCTTC	CASSYGQYNEQFF
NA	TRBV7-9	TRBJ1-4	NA	TGTGCCAGCAGCAAAGACAGAGGAACTAATGAAAAACTGTTTTTT	CASSKDRGTNEKLFF
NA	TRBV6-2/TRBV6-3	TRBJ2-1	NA	TGTGCCAGCAGTTACCCGATGGGCGATGAGCAGTTCTTC	CASSYPMGDEQFF
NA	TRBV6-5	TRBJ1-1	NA	TGTGCCAGCAGTTATGGGTGGGAAGCTGAAGCTTTCTTT	CASSYGWEAEAFF
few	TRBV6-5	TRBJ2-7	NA	TGTGCCAGCAACAGAATCGCGGAAACCTCCTACGAGCAGTACTTC	CASNRIAETSYEQYF
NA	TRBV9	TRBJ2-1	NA	TGTGCCAGCAGCGTAGAGGGTTACAATGAGCAGTTCTTC	CASSVEGYNEQFF
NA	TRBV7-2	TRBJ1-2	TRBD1	TGTGCCAGCAGCCCCGGGACAGGGGGCCTTGGCTACACCTTC	CASSPGTGGLGYTF